This TCR beta chain comes out of a study of human T cells and chemical hapten exposure. Only a few counts were recorded for this clonotype. TCRdb passed the RACE reads through MiXCR, listing each CDR3 protein once. The repertoire holds 110,000 or so distinct CDR3 sequences, with about a tenth as singletons. Time point in this sample: patch test 2, 6 weeks after DPC sensitization. Treatment noted: therapeutic diphenylcyclopropenone sensitization with weekly scalp DPC. Prior to each patch test being applied, blood was drawn. The CDR3 has 14 residues. Deletions cut 3 bases from V and 5 bases from J, with 13 bases between. Germline CDR1 is SGHDN and CDR2 is FVKESK.

This rearrangement joins TRBV14 to TRBJ1-1, with D unresolved. The TCR was taken from a woman between 40 and 55 years old with alopecia areata. Some clones in this sample may be carry-over from other donors' samples. This material consisted of whole blood, taken in connection with sensitization to the hapten diphenylcyclopropenone (DPC). CDR3 sequence reads: CASSHGPHSTEAFF. The CDR3 DNA follows: TGTGCCAGCAGCCACGGACCCCACTCAACTGAAGCTTTCTTT. The full variable domain, completed using reference TRBV14 and TRBJ1-1, is EAGVTQFPSHSVIEKGQTVTLRCDPISGHDNLYWYRRVMGKEIKFLLHFVKESKQDESGMPNNRFLAERTGGTYSTLKVQPAELEDSGVYFCASSHGPHSTEAFFGQGTRLTVV.